This TCR beta chain comes out of a study of T-cell memory formation after mild COVID-19. Whole-study findings and limits: Shrinking CD4+ clones resided mostly in CM and EM, and CD8+ ones in EMRA.

J gave up 0 bases and V 4 bases, and 4 bases lay outside the gene matches. The CDR3 runs to 17 residues. About this clonotype itself: Its antigen is still unknown.

TCRdb re-called the 5' RACE reads through MiXCR, storing one row per CDR3 protein. The data hold more than 300,000 distinct CDR3 sequences, with roughly 20% observed a single time. The receptor's source is a man between 18 and 35 years old who had mild COVID-19 (a few samples of this study predate the infection). Cell type and time point are not known. What was sequenced was PBMCs or a T cell subset sorted from them (not recorded which). The chain links TRBV12-3 or TRBV12-4 to TRBJ2-3, with 13 bases identical to TRBD2. As DNA, the CDR3 is TGTGCCAGCAGTTGGGGACTAGCGGGGACTAGCACAGATACGCAGTATTTT. This sequence encodes CASSWGLAGTSTDTQYF.